The rows below give T cell receptor beta chains drawn from one sample of a study of T cells after yellow fever vaccination. TCRdb re-analysed the 5' RACE reads in MiXCR, keeping a single row per CDR3 protein. The profile covers around 300,000 distinct CDR3 sequences, with 10% to 15% appearing a single time and about 0.51% taken by the ten largest. Sequencing used CD4+ T cells sorted from PBMCs, obtained 45 days after the yellow fever booster vaccination. The receptors originated from a man aged 25 to 45 who received the YFV17D yellow fever vaccine. Both conserved end residues are part of each CDR3. D genes are given only for firm matches. Where a row states a size, it is once, few, many or the class of an expanded clone; other rows omit it.

D gene: TRBD2; V gene: TRBV12-3/TRBV12-4; clone size: few; J gene: TRBJ2-4; CDR3 length: 17; CDR3 protein: CASSSTSGVLAKNIQYF; CDR3 DNA: TGTGCCAGCAGTTCGACTAGCGGGGTCCTAGCCAAAAACATTCAGTACTTC
D gene: TRBD2; V gene: TRBV20-1; clone size: few; J gene: TRBJ2-5; CDR3 length: 16; CDR3 protein: CSASSPSGRAFETQYF; CDR3 DNA: TGCAGTGCTAGCTCACCTAGCGGGAGGGCCTTCGAGACCCAGTACTTC
D gene: -; V gene: TRBV7-2; clone size: few; J gene: TRBJ2-1; CDR3 length: 13; CDR3 protein: CASSTYFSTEQFF; CDR3 DNA: TGTGCCAGCAGTACATACTTTAGTACTGAGCAGTTCTTC
D gene: -; V gene: TRBV18; clone size: -; J gene: TRBJ2-1; CDR3 length: 11; CDR3 protein: CASSRTGEQFF; CDR3 DNA: TGTGCCAGCTCACGGACGGGGGAGCAGTTCTTC
D gene: TRBD1; V gene: TRBV19; clone size: -; J gene: TRBJ2-2; CDR3 length: 15; CDR3 protein: CASSIGQGATGELFF; CDR3 DNA: TGTGCCAGTAGTATTGGACAGGGGGCGACCGGGGAGCTGTTTTTT
D gene: TRBD2; V gene: TRBV7-8; clone size: -; J gene: TRBJ2-7; CDR3 length: 15; CDR3 protein: CASSPTSGRMYEQYF; CDR3 DNA: TGTGCCAGCAGTCCGACTAGCGGGAGAATGTACGAGCAGTACTTC
D gene: -; V gene: TRBV5-1; clone size: few; J gene: TRBJ2-7; CDR3 length: 13; CDR3 protein: CASSLGVTDEQYF; CDR3 DNA: TGCGCCAGCAGCTTAGGGGTGACTGACGAGCAGTACTTC
D gene: TRBD2; V gene: TRBV29-1; clone size: many; J gene: TRBJ2-1; CDR3 length: 14; CDR3 protein: CSVERGTSGNEQFF; CDR3 DNA: TGCAGCGTTGAACGAGGGACTAGCGGCAATGAGCAGTTCTTC
D gene: TRBD2; V gene: TRBV7-9; clone size: few; J gene: TRBJ2-7; CDR3 length: 17; CDR3 protein: CASSLAGLAGGFYEQYF; CDR3 DNA: TGTGCCAGCAGCTTGGCGGGACTAGCGGGAGGGTTCTACGAGCAGTACTTC
D gene: TRBD2; V gene: TRBV24-1; clone size: -; J gene: TRBJ2-1; CDR3 length: 17; CDR3 protein: CATSEVAGGGSYNEQFF; CDR3 DNA: TGTGCCACCAGTGAGGTAGCGGGTGGGGGCTCCTACAATGAGCAGTTCTTC
D gene: TRBD2; V gene: TRBV20-1; clone size: -; J gene: TRBJ2-7; CDR3 length: 14; CDR3 protein: CSARIPGLDYEQYF; CDR3 DNA: TGCAGTGCTCGAATACCGGGACTAGACTACGAGCAGTACTTC
D gene: TRBD2; V gene: TRBV5-1; clone size: few; J gene: TRBJ2-1; CDR3 length: 14; CDR3 protein: CASSGRVGDNEQFF; CDR3 DNA: TGCGCCAGCAGCGGGAGGGTGGGGGACAATGAGCAGTTCTTC
D gene: -; V gene: TRBV18; clone size: -; J gene: TRBJ2-1; CDR3 length: 17; CDR3 protein: CASSPPNVRGLGGEQFF; CDR3 DNA: TGTGCCAGCTCACCACCTAATGTTCGGGGATTAGGCGGGGAGCAGTTCTTC
D gene: TRBD2; V gene: TRBV28; clone size: few; J gene: TRBJ2-3; CDR3 length: 16; CDR3 protein: CASSFAAGGDRDTQYF; CDR3 DNA: TGTGCCAGCAGTTTTGCAGCGGGAGGGGACCGGGATACGCAGTATTTT
D gene: -; V gene: TRBV7-2; clone size: many; J gene: TRBJ2-1; CDR3 length: 14; CDR3 protein: CASSRLMGGNEQFF; CDR3 DNA: TGTGCCAGCAGCCGCCTGATGGGAGGCAATGAGCAGTTCTTC
D gene: TRBD1; V gene: TRBV7-9; clone size: -; J gene: TRBJ1-2; CDR3 length: 14; CDR3 protein: CASSSGTGGNGYTF; CDR3 DNA: TGTGCCAGCAGCTCCGGGACAGGGGGCAATGGCTACACCTTC
D gene: -; V gene: TRBV20-1; clone size: few; J gene: TRBJ1-1; CDR3 length: 11; CDR3 protein: CSARVESGAFF; CDR3 DNA: TGCAGTGCTAGGGTGGAGTCGGGAGCTTTCTTT
D gene: TRBD2; V gene: TRBV5-6; clone size: few; J gene: TRBJ2-3; CDR3 length: 15; CDR3 protein: CASSLESGRGGTQYF; CDR3 DNA: TGTGCCAGCAGCTTGGAGAGCGGGAGGGGCGGTACGCAGTATTTT
D gene: -; V gene: TRBV14; clone size: -; J gene: TRBJ1-2; CDR3 length: 15; CDR3 protein: CASSQDQGRSYGYTF; CDR3 DNA: TGTGCCAGCAGCCAAGATCAGGGCAGGAGTTATGGCTACACCTTC
D gene: TRBD2; V gene: TRBV4-3; clone size: many; J gene: TRBJ2-1; CDR3 length: 20; CDR3 protein: CASSQEVTGTSGTFDNEQFF; CDR3 DNA: TGCGCCAGCAGCCAAGAGGTGACCGGGACTAGCGGGACCTTCGACAATGAGCAGTTCTTC
D gene: TRBD2; V gene: TRBV6-5; clone size: -; J gene: TRBJ2-2; CDR3 length: 15; CDR3 protein: CASSYSGGETGELFF; CDR3 DNA: TGTGCCAGCAGTTACTCTGGGGGGGAGACCGGGGAGCTGTTTTTT
D gene: -; V gene: TRBV11-2; clone size: few; J gene: TRBJ2-2; CDR3 length: 11; CDR3 protein: CASSLSWELFF; CDR3 DNA: TGTGCCAGCAGCTTATCGTGGGAGCTGTTTTTT
D gene: -; V gene: TRBV4-3; clone size: -; J gene: TRBJ2-2; CDR3 length: 18; CDR3 protein: CASSQDPSVVGYTGELFF; CDR3 DNA: TGCGCCAGCAGCCAAGATCCCTCCGTTGTCGGGTATACCGGGGAGCTGTTTTTT
D gene: TRBD2; V gene: TRBV14; clone size: -; J gene: TRBJ2-1; CDR3 length: 16; CDR3 protein: CASSGPGLAGVAEQFF; CDR3 DNA: TGTGCCAGCAGCGGACCGGGACTAGCGGGAGTAGCCGAGCAGTTCTTC
D gene: TRBD1; V gene: TRBV27; clone size: few; J gene: TRBJ2-6; CDR3 length: 16; CDR3 protein: CASKGQGSPGANVLTF; CDR3 DNA: TGTGCCAGCAAGGGACAGGGGTCTCCTGGGGCCAACGTCCTGACTTTC
D gene: -; V gene: TRBV6-2/TRBV6-3; clone size: few; J gene: TRBJ2-7; CDR3 length: 12; CDR3 protein: CASSYVGLEQYF; CDR3 DNA: TGTGCCAGCAGTTACGTCGGGCTAGAGCAGTACTTC
D gene: TRBD1; V gene: TRBV28; clone size: -; J gene: TRBJ2-5; CDR3 length: 14; CDR3 protein: CASGGQARHETQYF; CDR3 DNA: TGTGCCAGCGGGGGACAGGCTCGTCATGAGACCCAGTACTTC
D gene: TRBD1; V gene: TRBV12-3/TRBV12-4; clone size: -; J gene: TRBJ2-4; CDR3 length: 20; CDR3 protein: CASSFRGPINALLAKNIQYF; CDR3 DNA: TGTGCCAGCAGTTTCAGGGGGCCTATTAACGCGCTATTGGCCAAAAACATTCAGTACTTC
D gene: TRBD1; V gene: TRBV7-2; clone size: -; J gene: TRBJ2-1; CDR3 length: 15; CDR3 protein: CASSSLGQAYNEQFF; CDR3 DNA: TGTGCCAGCAGCTCCCTCGGACAGGCCTACAATGAGCAGTTCTTC
D gene: TRBD2; V gene: TRBV29-1; clone size: -; J gene: TRBJ2-1; CDR3 length: 14; CDR3 protein: CSGLAGHTYNEQFF; CDR3 DNA: TGCAGCGGACTAGCGGGCCACACCTACAATGAGCAGTTCTTC
D gene: -; V gene: TRBV6-5; clone size: many; J gene: TRBJ2-5; CDR3 length: 17; CDR3 protein: CASSYSSGLADQETQYF; CDR3 DNA: TGTGCCAGCAGTTACTCTAGCGGTCTAGCAGACCAAGAGACCCAGTACTTC
D gene: -; V gene: TRBV19; clone size: -; J gene: TRBJ2-6; CDR3 length: 14; CDR3 protein: CASLKKGGANVLTF; CDR3 DNA: TGTGCCAGTTTAAAAAAAGGGGGGGCCAACGTCCTGACTTTC
D gene: TRBD2; V gene: TRBV7-8; clone size: -; J gene: TRBJ2-1; CDR3 length: 15; CDR3 protein: CASSLDLAGYNEQFF; CDR3 DNA: TGTGCCAGCAGCTTAGACCTAGCGGGGTACAATGAGCAGTTCTTC
D gene: TRBD1; V gene: TRBV29-1; clone size: -; J gene: TRBJ2-2; CDR3 length: 12; CDR3 protein: CSVVTGGRELFF; CDR3 DNA: TGCAGCGTCGTCACAGGGGGAAGGGAGCTGTTTTTT
D gene: -; V gene: TRBV7-9; clone size: many; J gene: TRBJ1-2; CDR3 length: 13; CDR3 protein: CASSLGRDYGYTF; CDR3 DNA: TGTGCCAGCAGCTTGGGCAGGGATTATGGCTACACCTTC
D gene: -; V gene: TRBV20-1; clone size: -; J gene: TRBJ2-7; CDR3 length: 15; CDR3 protein: CSARDLLRQSYEQYF; CDR3 DNA: TGCAGTGCTAGAGATTTGCTGAGACAGTCCTACGAGCAGTACTTC
D gene: -; V gene: TRBV7-3; clone size: many; J gene: TRBJ1-1; CDR3 length: 14; CDR3 protein: CASSLGGLDTEAFF; CDR3 DNA: TGTGCCAGCAGCTTGGGGGGGCTCGACACTGAAGCTTTCTTT
D gene: -; V gene: TRBV6-2/TRBV6-3; clone size: few; J gene: TRBJ2-2; CDR3 length: 12; CDR3 protein: CASRTVTGELFF; CDR3 DNA: TGTGCCAGCAGGACAGTTACCGGGGAGCTGTTTTTT
D gene: -; V gene: TRBV5-1; clone size: -; J gene: TRBJ2-5; CDR3 length: 13; CDR3 protein: CASSLAFEETQYF; CDR3 DNA: TGCGCCAGCAGCTTGGCCTTCGAAGAGACCCAGTACTTC
D gene: -; V gene: TRBV5-1; clone size: -; J gene: TRBJ2-7; CDR3 length: 13; CDR3 protein: CASSYTNSYEQYF; CDR3 DNA: TGCGCCAGCAGCTACACGAACTCCTACGAGCAGTACTTC
D gene: -; V gene: TRBV5-1; clone size: few; J gene: TRBJ2-3; CDR3 length: 13; CDR3 protein: CASSPDTAYTQYF; CDR3 DNA: TGCGCCAGCAGTCCTGACACGGCTTATACGCAGTATTTT
D gene: TRBD2; V gene: TRBV9; clone size: -; J gene: TRBJ2-1; CDR3 length: 15; CDR3 protein: CASSVVASGMDEQFF; CDR3 DNA: TGTGCCAGCAGCGTAGTGGCTAGCGGGATGGATGAGCAGTTCTTC